This record covers a single T cell receptor (beta chain). This clone showed up just once. Its antigen is unknown. Base qualities are not at hand, and no much larger clone is one base apart. The record originates from a study of graft-versus-host responses after intestinal transplantation (dated by TCRdb to the early 2020s). Study-wide context: Multivisceral, liver-intestinal, or isolated intestinal transplants were received by the recipients. Every recipient was given anti-thymocyte globulin induction, then maintenance tacrolimus and steroids for around three years. Graft-versus-host and host-versus-graft alloreactive T cell clones were tracked in the graft, circulation and bone marrow after intestinal transplantation using bulk TCR-beta CDR3 sequencing. Alloreactive clones were identified by sequencing pre-transplant mixed lymphocyte reaction products and comparing them with unstimulated pre-transplant donor and recipient T cells. The cohort enrolled roughly 25 intestinal transplant recipients including one retransplant, and a few patients lacking pretransplant specimens were excluded. A peak of at least 4% donor T cells among recipient peripheral blood mononuclear cells was the definition used for donor T cell macrochimerism. Instead of going to the commercial service, samples from a few later patients were sequenced in-house on an Illumina MiSeq and processed with MiXCR. General conclusions and limits of the study: GvH clones were detected in recipient bone marrow, and some appeared earlier in ileal mucosa or blood, consistent with an intestinal mucosal origin. In patients with donor T cell macrochimerism, the allografts had high GvH to HvG T cell clonal ratios. The relatively low number and heterogeneity of intestinal transplant patients limited the conclusions. Early after transplant, peak levels of circulating GvH clones were found to be associated with declines in HvG clones.

Libraries were built with the immunoSEQ multiplex PCR assay. Adaptive Biotechnologies carried out high-throughput TCR-beta CDR3 sequencing of genomic DNA for most patients. As for the original processing: Adaptive's ImmunoSEQ software was the source of the TCR sequencing data for about 20 patients, while three other patients were processed with MiXCR and VDJtools. CDR3 nucleotide sequences shared between donor and recipient were removed because their origin could not be assigned. At least 2-fold expansion over unstimulated cells and a minimum CFSE-low frequency of 0.002% (template counts) or 0.001% (read counts) were required for clones to be classified as alloreactive. A clone was considered mappable if detected in the sequenced pre-transplant spleen, lymph node, or MLR CFSE-low populations of the donor or recipient. Cumulative frequency of alloreactive clones was calculated as a percentage of all sequences weighted by copy number. TCRdb took over this immuneACCESS table, retaining in-frame rearrangements with V and J assigned. Such tables are incomplete; in checked studies, under half of the missing clones stem from an unresolved V gene, and the remainder is unexplained. V and J calls and clone size come straight from that table; D and trimming were deduced from the DNA. Counted in this sample were around 21,000 clones; approximately 72% of them appeared once. The top ten constitute over 8% of the sample.

As encoded in the germline V gene, CDR1 is SGHDN while CDR2 is FVKESK. A distance of 15 bases separates the germline ends of V and J, which lose 4 bases and 2 bases respectively. The CDR3 has 16 amino acids, counting the end cysteine and phenylalanine. Just CDR3 DNA is preserved here, 48 bases in frame from base 1. To isolate intraepithelial and lamina propria lymphocytes from graft specimens, dithiothreitol, EDTA incubations and collagenase D digestion were used. Serial intestinal graft biopsy specimens collected up to 600 days after transplant underwent bulk TCR-beta sequencing. This receptor was identified in a human patient who received an intestinal transplant, so some T cells may come from the graft donor. The V and J segments used are TRBV14 and TRBJ2-1; D gene: possibly TRBD2, on 6 matching bases. The sample consisted of ileum tissue, taken approximately 3 weeks after intestinal transplant. This receptor has the CDR3 CASSPQLGLPYNEQFF. The sequence in DNA is TGTGCCAGCAGCCCGCAACTGGGACTCCCCTACAATGAGCAGTTCTTC.